Listed here is a single TCR beta chain. With 3 bases clipped from V and 0 bases from J, the junction kept 11 bases outside the gene matches. The CDR3 has 19 amino acids. Germline CDR1 SGHRS, CDR2 YFSETQ. This specimen comes from a study of blood T cells in healthy people across ages. On the study more broadly: Template switching recovered approximately one barcoded beta molecule for every two T cells.

PCR was performed a second time for about 7 to 11 cycles using a sample-barcoded 5' primer and a J-beta primer mix. TCRdb re-called the 5' RACE reads through MiXCR, storing one row per CDR3 protein. The sample lists 750,000 to 850,000 distinct CDR3 sequences, roughly 25% seen once, with more than 3% in the top ten. Sample donors were healthy Caucasian individuals that came from Russia, aged roughly 6 to 95. These data were also reused for a study on T cells of mothers and their children.

V usage is TRBV5-1 and J usage is TRBJ2-4, with TRBD2 matching over 11 bases. The TCR originated in a boy under 18 in good health. The sample taken for sequencing was blood. CDR3: CASSSGLAAPGIAKNIQYF. The CDR3 coding sequence is TGCGCCAGCAGCTCGGGACTAGCGGCCCCCGGGATAGCCAAAAACATTCAGTACTTC.